The 8 T cell receptor beta chains listed next were all sequenced from one sample in a study of technical replicates of blood from several donors. Assay: immunoSEQ multiplex PCR; the TCRdb copy retains only in-frame clones and omits some. The sample has 80,000 to 85,000 clones; about 89% are singletons. Input material: T cells isolated from PBMCs. The receptors were gathered from a human donor in good health.

The gene calls are TRBV28 and TRBJ1-5; no reliable D call. V was cut by 3 bases and J by 3 bases, with 6 bases left in between. Germline CDR1 and CDR2: MDHEN and SYDVKM. There are 13 residues in the CDR3. CDR3 coding DNA: TGTGCCAGCAGTTTCGGTGTCAATCAGCCCCAGCATTTT. Translating gives CASSFGVNQPQHF.

The rearrangement joins TRBV13 to TRBJ2-1; TRBD2 matches at 9 bases. The V gene end was trimmed by 4 bases and the J gene end by 3 bases; junction bases not matched to a gene: 4. CDR1 is PRHDT and CDR2 is FYEKMQ in the germline V gene (reference sequence). The CDR3 extends over 15 amino acids. The CDR3 DNA reads TGTGCCAGCAGCTACTCAGCGGGAGGCTACAATGAGCAGTTCTTC. This translates into CASSYSAGGYNEQFF.

V gene TRBV21-1 combines with J gene TRBJ2-7; TRBD2, the table's D call, lacks a check against the DNA. TRBV21-1 has pseudogene status. The CDR3 is 16 amino acids. The CDR3 region is CASSKVRLAGAYEQYF. The DNA of the CDR3 is TGTGCCAGCAGCAAAGTAAGGCTAGCGGGAGCCTACGAGCAGTACTTC.

CDR3: CSVQYSNQPQHF. CDR3 bases: TGCAGCGTTCAGTATAGCAATCAGCCCCAGCATTTT. This chain uses TRBV29-1 with TRBJ1-5; D gene uncertain. CDR1 is SQVTM and CDR2 is ANQGSEA in the germline V gene. This CDR3 spans 12 amino acids. The V end was cut by 5 bases, the J end by 0 bases, with 5 bases between.

This clone was picked up one time. The chain uses TRBV7-6 and TRBJ1-5; 7 bases map to TRBD1. Germline V CDR1 and CDR2: SGHVS, FNYEAQ. The V and J ends lost 6 bases and 5 bases, in that order; junction bases with no gene match: 10. The CDR3 runs to 15 residues. The CDR3 loop is CASSPNRGRDQPQHF. In DNA form, the CDR3 reads TGTGCCAGCAGTCCTAACAGGGGTAGGGATCAGCCCCAGCATTTT.

The chain links TRBV5-4 to TRBJ2-7; unclear D gene. CDR1 is SGHNT, CDR2 YYREEE, per germline (reference sequence). Trimming stripped 0 bases from V and 0 bases from J, with 7 bases between. This CDR3 spans 14 amino acids. Here the CDR3 reads CASSLDRSSYEQYF. In DNA, the CDR3 is TGTGCCAGCAGCTTGGATCGGAGCTCCTACGAGCAGTACTTC.

V is TRBV6-5 and J is TRBJ2-7; no clear D. The length of the CDR3 is 13 residues. The V and J ends lost 6 bases and 3 bases respectively, with 12 bases between them. Germline CDR1 and CDR2: MNHEY and SVGAGI. CDR3 sequence: CASRQRYNYEQYF. The DNA of the CDR3 is TGTGCCAGCAGACAGAGATACAACTACGAGCAGTACTTC.

The rearrangement joins TRBV4-2 to TRBJ2-5; D is uncertain. Per the germline V gene, CDR1 is LGHNA and CDR2 is YNFKEQ. There are 13 residues in the CDR3. The V and J ends lost 4 bases and 4 bases respectively, with 10 bases between them. CDR3: CASSRTSSETQYF. The DNA for the CDR3 is TGTGCCAGCAGCCGAACATCGTCAGAGACCCAGTACTTC.